The 10 T cell receptor beta chains below were found in one sample sequenced in a study of blood T cell repertoires in COVID-19. The table came from immunoSEQ multiplex PCR; TCRdb's copy has only in-frame clones and leaves some out. The sample records some 260,000 clones, over 80% being singletons. Material: PBMCs or T cells enriched from blood (not recorded which). These receptors all come from a woman aged 18 to 35 who had recovered from COVID-19.

This chain connects TRBV12-2 to TRBJ1-5; TRBD1 reflects the table's D call only, with no check against the DNA. TRBV12-2 is a pseudogene locus. CDR3 length: 14 amino acids. The CDR3 loop is CASRPDRGNQPQHF. The CDR3 nucleotides are TGTGCAAGTCGACCTGACAGGGGCAATCAGCCCCAGCATTTT.

This chain joins TRBV2 and TRBJ2-3; D remains unclear. V lost 3 bases to trimming and J lost 3 bases, with 4 bases between them. This CDR3 has 12 residues. Germline V gene lookup returns CDR1 SNHLY and CDR2 FYNNEI. CDR3 region: CASSEATDTQYF. The CDR3, as DNA: TGTGCCAGCAGTGAGGCTACAGATACGCAGTATTTT.

The V call is TRBV3-1 (or the pseudogene TRBV3-2), the J call TRBJ1-2; weak D call: TRBD1 (6 bases). Trimming removed 4 bases at V and 7 bases at J, with 13 bases between. Per germline, CDR1 LGHDT and CDR2 YNNKEL (reference sequence). This CDR3 has 13 residues. CDR3 loop: CASSPSRTAGYTF. CDR3 in DNA: TGTGCCAGCAGCCCCAGCCGGACAGCTGGCTACACCTTC.

The chain uses TRBV19 and TRBJ1-2; D is perhaps TRBD1 (6 bases). V lost 3 bases and J 5 bases, leaving 13 bases between the germline ends. This CDR3 is built from 14 residues. Germline-derived CDR1 and CDR2 are LNHDA and SQIVND (reference sequence). The CDR3 region has the DNA TGTGCCAGTAGTATCAACAGGGCGGTTTATGGCTACACCTTC. This sequence encodes CASSINRAVYGYTF.

The chain recombines TRBV2 with TRBJ1-5, with 7 positions matching TRBD1. Germline trimming cut 5 bases from V and 9 bases from J; bases unmatched to any gene: 10. Germline lookup yields CDR1 SNHLY and CDR2 FYNNEI. The CDR3 spans 14 residues. The CDR3 bases are TGTGCCAGCAGTCTCGGGACAGCCCAAGGGCCCCAGCATTTT. Residues: CASSLGTAQGPQHF.

The rearrangement joins TRBV4-1 to TRBJ1-1; D is ambiguous. V was clipped by 4 bases and J by 0 bases, with 15 bases between them. CDR1 and CDR2 from the germline V gene are MGHRA and YSYEKL. CDR3 length equals 16 residues. CDR3 DNA sequence: TGCGCCAGCAGCCTCCCGAGGGAGGGCCTGAACACTGAAGCTTTCTTT. Translating it yields CASSLPREGLNTEAFF.

The V and J genes are TRBV18 and TRBJ1-5, with 9 positions matching TRBD1. The CDR3 contains 15 residues. The ends lost 4 bases at V and 3 bases at J; junction bases unmatched: 4. Germline V lookup: CDR1 KGHSH, CDR2 LQKENI. This CDR3 reads CASSQGTGINQPQHF. The CDR3 DNA reads as TGTGCCAGCTCACAAGGGACAGGGATCAATCAGCCCCAGCATTTT.

This chain joins TRBV9 and TRBJ1-3; D might be TRBD1 (6 bases). CDR1 is SGDLS and CDR2 is YYNGEE in the germline V gene. The CDR3 totals 14 residues. The V end lost 3 bases, the J end lost 8 bases, and 15 bases lay between the germline ends. CDR3 sequence: CASSETGYPDTIYF. CDR3 sequence (DNA): TGTGCCAGCAGCGAAACAGGGTATCCGGACACCATATATTTT.

The rearrangement joins TRBV28 to TRBJ1-2; 7 positions agree with TRBD1. From germline, CDR1 is MDHEN and CDR2 SYDVKM. The CDR3 spans 14 residues. After removal of 7 bases from V and 9 bases from J, the junction contained 14 bases not matched to a gene. The CDR3 loop reads CASTRTGYLFSYTF. The CDR3 region has the DNA TGTGCCAGCACCCGGACAGGCTATCTTTTTAGCTACACCTTC.

This chain links TRBV21-1 with TRBJ1-6; whether TRBD1, the table's D call, matches the DNA was not checked. TRBV21-1 is a recognized pseudogene. The CDR3 is 18 amino acids. CDR3 region: CASSDHPGQGSYNSPLHF. The CDR3 nucleotides read TGTGCCAGCAGCGACCACCCAGGACAGGGCTCCTATAATTCACCCCTCCACTTT.